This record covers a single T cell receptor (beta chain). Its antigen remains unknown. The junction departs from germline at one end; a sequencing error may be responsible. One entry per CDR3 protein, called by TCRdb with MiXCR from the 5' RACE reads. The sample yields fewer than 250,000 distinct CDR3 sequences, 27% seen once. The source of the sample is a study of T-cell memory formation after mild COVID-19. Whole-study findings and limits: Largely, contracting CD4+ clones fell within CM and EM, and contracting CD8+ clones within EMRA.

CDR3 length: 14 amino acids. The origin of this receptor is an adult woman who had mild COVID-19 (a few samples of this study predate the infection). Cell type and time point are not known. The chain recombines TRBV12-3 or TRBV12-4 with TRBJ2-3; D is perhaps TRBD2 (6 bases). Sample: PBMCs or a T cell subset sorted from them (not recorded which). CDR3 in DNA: TGTGCCAGCAGCTTAGCGGAATACACAGATACGCAGTATTTT. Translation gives CASSLAEYTDTQYF.